These 2 T cell receptor beta chains originate from one sample sequenced in a study of PD-L1 blockade in urothelial cancer. The time point: peripheral blood 6 weeks after treatment start. Method: immunoSEQ multiplex PCR; TCRdb's copy keeps in-frame clones and lacks some. The sample consists of 120,000 or so clones, about 84% of them appearing once. Sequencing was performed on PBMCs, taken around atezolizumab (anti-PD-L1) treatment. The receptors were sampled from a man in his fifties with urothelial cancer.

The gene calls are TRBV6-5 and TRBJ1-2, with D maybe TRBD1 (5 bases). V lost 5 bases to trimming and J lost 8 bases, with 15 bases between them. CDR3 length equals 13 residues. Germline CDR1 MNHEY, CDR2 SVGAGI. This CDR3 reads CASSLRIGGGYTF. The CDR3 bases are TGTGCCAGCAGTCTACGAATCGGGGGAGGCTACACCTTC.

The chain employs TRBV19 and TRBJ2-5; unclear D gene. Germline V gene lookup returns CDR1 LNHDA and CDR2 SQIVND (reference sequence). The V and J ends lost 3 bases and 3 bases respectively, with 14 bases between them. The CDR3 runs to 15 residues. The CDR3 DNA is TGTGCCAGTAGTATTACCCGGCAGAGGAAAGAGACCCAGTACTTC. Translating gives CASSITRQRKETQYF.